These T cell receptor beta chains were read from a single sample in a study of naive CD8 T cells in extremely preterm neonates. Clones were read by immunoSEQ multiplex PCR, and TCRdb kept only the in-frame ones, dropping some. The table records about 5,500 clones, 95% to 97% of them present only once. Sequencing input: naive CD8+ T cells from blood. These receptors all stem from a human donor in good health. The CDR3 runs from the conserved cysteine through the conserved F or W. A D gene is named only where the DNA matches it firmly. Rows give clone size only sometimes, using once, few, many, or a class for an expanded clone.

cdr3_aa cdr3_nt j_call v_call d_call clone_size
CATSKDRGLYNEQFF TGTGCCACCAGCAAGGACAGGGGGCTCTACAATGAGCAGTTCTTC TRBJ2-1 TRBV15 TRBD1 -
CASSTGWGAKNIQYF TGTGCCAGTAGCACAGGGTGGGGGGCCAAAAACATTCAGTACTTC TRBJ2-4 TRBV19 - -
CASSVGAHTEAFF TGTGCCAGCAGCGTAGGAGCCCACACTGAAGCTTTCTTT TRBJ1-1 TRBV9 - -
CATRRIAGRTDTQYF TGTGCCACCAGACGCATAGCGGGGCGCACAGATACGCAGTATTTT TRBJ2-3 TRBV15 TRBD2 once
CASSLRQWNTEAFF TGTGCCAGCAGCTTGCGACAGTGGAACACTGAAGCTTTCTTT TRBJ1-1 TRBV5-8 - -
CTSSQVGGTETQYF TGCACCAGCAGCCAGGTCGGGGGAACAGAGACCCAGTACTTC TRBJ2-5 TRBV1 - -
CASSQDREPGYGYTF TGCGCCAGCAGCCAAGACCGGGAACCGGGCTATGGCTACACCTTC TRBJ1-2 TRBV4-1 - -
CASSPVGDTDQPQHF TGTGCCAGCAGCCCGGTGGGGGACACAGATCAGCCCCAGCATTTT TRBJ1-5 TRBV5-5 - -
CASSYSTGALDEQFF TGTGCCAGCAGTTACTCGACAGGGGCGCTCGATGAGCAGTTCTTC TRBJ2-1 TRBV6-6 TRBD1 once
CASSLTGSTYEQYF TGCGCCAGCAGCTTAACGGGGTCAACCTACGAGCAGTACTTC TRBJ2-7 TRBV5-1 - once
CASSPRDRQGEKLFF TGTGCCAGCAGTCCCCGGGACAGGCAAGGTGAAAAACTGTTTTTT TRBJ1-4 TRBV28 TRBD1 -
CASSLGGGPFHEQYF TGCGCCAGCAGCCTCGGGGGGGGGCCATTCCACGAGCAGTACTTC TRBJ2-7 TRBV4-1 TRBD2 once
CASSQRQPSSYNSPLHF TGCGCCAGCAGCCAAAGACAACCGAGCTCCTATAATTCCCCCCTCCACTTT TRBJ1-6 TRBV4-1 - -
CASSSKGSPDTQYF TGTGCCAGCAGTTCGAAGGGGTCCCCAGATACGCAGTATTTT TRBJ2-3 TRBV27 - -
CASSETMLRDRETGELFF TGTGCCAGCAGTGAAACCATGCTACGGGACAGGGAGACCGGGGAGCTGTTTTTT TRBJ2-2 TRBV2 TRBD1 -
CASIAADFYNEQFF TGTGCCAGCATAGCCGCAGATTTCTACAATGAGCAGTTCTTC TRBJ2-1 TRBV6-1 - -
CASRTQGSGANVLTF TGTGCCAGCAGAACACAGGGCTCTGGGGCCAACGTCCTGACTTTC TRBJ2-6 TRBV6-6 - -
CASSRRDYGGNTEAFF TGTGCCAGCAGCCGACGAGACTACGGAGGGAACACTGAAGCTTTCTTT TRBJ1-1 TRBV7-3 - -
CASSWTSGGVQETQYF TGTGCCAGCAGCTGGACTAGCGGGGGGGTTCAAGAGACCCAGTACTTC TRBJ2-5 TRBV7-2 TRBD2 -
CASSVWAGPGQGAMGGYTF TGTGCCAGCAGCGTATGGGCAGGCCCGGGACAGGGGGCGATGGGTGGCTACACCTTC TRBJ1-2 TRBV9 TRBD1 -
CASSQDEGAGGEKLFF TGCGCCAGCAGCCAAGATGAAGGGGCGGGGGGTGAAAAACTGTTTTTT TRBJ1-4 TRBV4-3 - -